This TCR beta chain was sequenced during a study of T cell responses to AZD1222 COVID-19 vaccine (dated by TCRdb to 2020 to 2023). Turning to the overall study: A total of 233 trial participants underwent TCR sequencing, of whom about 210 had received two doses of AZD1222 and roughly 26 had received two doses of the MenACWY control vaccine. Trial participants were enrolled by age into 18-55, 56-69 and 70-plus year subgroups, with about 150, 28 and 57 TCR-sequenced participants respectively. General findings and caveats noted by the study authors: After two AZD1222 doses, both the breadth and the depth of spike-specific TCRs were significantly higher than at day 0 and than in MenACWY recipients. In the small 56-69-year group, the increase in depth fell short of significance, most likely because of low power. Because no samples from the day 14 peak response were available, repertoires could be characterized only after the peak T cell response. Vaccine-associated CD4 TCRs spanned the whole spike protein, with dominant responses in regions 160-218 and 743-854. Participants were mostly white British, with more females than males. The authors suggested clonal diversity may have been underestimated. Conclusions about previously exposed vaccinees are limited because only five to seven AZD1222 recipients were SARS-CoV-2 seropositive at baseline. Epitopes outside the regions mutated in the B.1.351 and B.1.1.7 variants were reportedly recognized by nearly half of the unique spike-specific TCRs.

V lost 3 bases and J lost 12 bases; the stretch between them is 9 bases long. For CDR1 and CDR2, the germline V gene lists MGHRA and YSYEKL. The CDR3 contains 12 residues, cysteine and phenylalanine counted. Only the CDR3 region is kept as DNA, spanning 36 bases read in frame from base 1. The CDR3 regions of human TCRbeta chains were subjected to immunosequencing. In the source study's methods: Repertoire TCRs were matched against a reference library of SARS-CoV-2-specific TCRs generated with the MIRA antigen-specificity platform. Breadth was defined as the fraction of unique TCRs that were SARS-CoV-2-associated, and depth was defined as the fraction of total T cells that were SARS-CoV-2-associated. Using the MIRA data, each spike-specific TCR was assigned both to the spike region to which the TCR was reactive and to a CD4 or CD8 class. Log10-transformed breadth and depth values were compared by one-way ANOVA with Sidak's multiple comparisons tests. Imported from immuneACCESS, the table was reduced by TCRdb to in-frame sequences with V and J called. These copies leave out some clones; in studies compared against another copy, an unresolved V gene accounts for under half, and the cause of the remainder is not known. V and J calls and clone size come straight from that table; D and trimming were deduced from the DNA. Recorded for this sample are about 180,000 clones; roughly 88% of them occurred a single time. The leading ten clones occupy more than 9% of the sample.

The label giving this sample's time point can be read as: about 28 days (+/-7) after the second vaccine dose. AZD1222 recipients with second doses at about 4 weeks or about 12 weeks were pooled, because spike-specific TCR depth and breadth did not differ between schedules. The vaccinee samples were drawn from two UK trials, COV001 and COV002, one of which was a single-blind randomized controlled phase 2/3 trial testing AZD1222 (ChAdOx1 nCoV-19) in healthy adults. For TCRbeta chain sequencing, PBMC samples from trial participants were taken at day 0 and at day 28 after the second dose. Concerning this clone itself: Its antigen is not yet known. Base-call qualities are not available, and no considerably larger clone is one nucleotide away.

This sequence was found in an adult who received the AZD1222 COVID-19 vaccine. The chain couples TRBV4-1 to TRBJ1-6, with TRBD1 perhaps the D gene, on 6 matching bases. The sequences come from peripheral blood, collected 28 days after the second AZD1222 dose. The encoded CDR3 is CASSHDRIPLHF. The DNA sequence is TGCGCCAGCAGCCATGACAGGATACCCCTCCACTTT.